The present entry profiles one T cell receptor (beta chain) with its context. Original data processing: Cell counts per sample came from amplifying reference gene primers. Produced via immunoSEQ multiplex PCR; TCRdb's table is partial and in-frame only. V and J calls and clone size are copied from that table; D and trimming were computed from the DNA. The table lists about half a million clones, 70% to 90% of them singletons. The data are from a study of blood T cell repertoires in COVID-19. Study in general: Material from acute and convalescent COVID-19 was sourced from the United States, Italy and Spain. From T cells, B-cell-depleted T cells, or PBMCs came the material, which was cDNA or gDNA.

Trimming removed 6 bases from V and 4 bases from J; junction bases left unmatched: 5. Germline loops: CDR1 SGHAT, CDR2 FQNNGV. There are 14 residues in the CDR3. The sequenced sample was peripheral blood. The source of this sequence is a human donor in a cohort sampled during active COVID-19. The gene calls are TRBV11-2 and TRBJ2-3, with 9 bases lining up with TRBD2. The CDR3 loop reads CASSQGLAADTQYF. The DNA for the CDR3 is TGTGCCAGCAGTCAGGGACTAGCAGCAGATACGCAGTATTTT.